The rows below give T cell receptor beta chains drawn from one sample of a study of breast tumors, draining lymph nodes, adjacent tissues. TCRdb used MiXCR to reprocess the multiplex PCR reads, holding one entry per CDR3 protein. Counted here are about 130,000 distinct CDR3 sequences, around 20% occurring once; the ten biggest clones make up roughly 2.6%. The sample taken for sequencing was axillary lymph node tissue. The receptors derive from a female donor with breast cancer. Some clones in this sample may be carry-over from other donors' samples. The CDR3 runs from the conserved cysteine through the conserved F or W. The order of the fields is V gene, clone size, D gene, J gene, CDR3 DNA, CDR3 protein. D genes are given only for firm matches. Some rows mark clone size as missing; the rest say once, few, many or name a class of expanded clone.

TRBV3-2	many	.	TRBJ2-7	TGTGCCAGCAGCTCACAGGGCCCCGAGCAGTACTTC	CASSSQGPEQYF
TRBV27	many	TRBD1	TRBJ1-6	TGTGCCAGCAGTTTATTAAACAGGGGGACCCTCCACTTT	CASSLLNRGTLHF
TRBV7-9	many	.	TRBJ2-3	TGTGCCAGCAGATCTCTGGGCCCCTCCACAGATACGCAGTATTTT	CASRSLGPSTDTQYF
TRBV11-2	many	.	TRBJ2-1	TGTGCCAGCAGCCCAACGACTAGGGCCTACAATGAGCAGTTCTTC	CASSPTTRAYNEQFF
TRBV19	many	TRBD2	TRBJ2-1	TGTGCCAGTAGTATAGCTGGCGGGAGCTCCTACAATGAGCAGTTCTTC	CASSIAGGSSYNEQFF
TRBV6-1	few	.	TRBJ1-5	TGTGCCAGCATCGCAGAGTTGGGGGAGCCCCAGCATTTT	CASIAELGEPQHF
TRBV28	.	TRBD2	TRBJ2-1	TGTGCCAGCAGTCCCTTTGGTAGCGGGAGGCGGAATGAGCAGTTCTTC	CASSPFGSGRRNEQFF
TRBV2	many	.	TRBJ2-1	TGTGCCAGCAGTGACCGGGGTTCAGATGATGAGCAGTTCTTC	CASSDRGSDDEQFF
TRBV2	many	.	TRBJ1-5	TGTGCCAGCAGTGAGGGACAAATCAATCAGCCCCAGCATTTT	CASSEGQINQPQHF
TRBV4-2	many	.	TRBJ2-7	TGTGCCAGCAGCCAAGACATAGGCCCCATGGGGGAGCAGTACTTC	CASSQDIGPMGEQYF
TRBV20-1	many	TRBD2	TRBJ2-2	TGCAGTGCTAGAGATCCCAGCGGGAGGGGGACCGGGGAGCTGTTTTTT	CSARDPSGRGTGELFF
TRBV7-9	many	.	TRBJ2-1	TGTGCCAGCAGCTTATTTGGGTTGGGTCTCAACAATGAGCAGTTCTTC	CASSLFGLGLNNEQFF
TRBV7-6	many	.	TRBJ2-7	TGTGCCAGCAGCCCCGGCGGAGCCTACGAGCAGTACTTC	CASSPGGAYEQYF
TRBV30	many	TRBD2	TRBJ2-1	TGTGCCTGGAGTGAGGGACTAGTCTACAATGAGCAGTTCTTC	CAWSEGLVYNEQFF
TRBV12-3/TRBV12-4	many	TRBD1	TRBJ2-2	TGTGCCAGCAGTCCCAGACAGGGAATGAACACCGGGGAGCTGTTTTTT	CASSPRQGMNTGELFF
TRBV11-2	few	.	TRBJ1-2	TGTGCCAGCAGCTCGGACAGTTTCTATGGCTACACCTTC	CASSSDSFYGYTF
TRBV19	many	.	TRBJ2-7	TGTGCCAGCCGAAGTAGTCGGGGGCAGGCCTACGAGCAGTACTTC	CASRSSRGQAYEQYF
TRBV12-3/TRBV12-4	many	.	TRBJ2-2	TGTGCCAGCAGCTTAGAGAACACCGGGGAGCTGTTTTTT	CASSLENTGELFF
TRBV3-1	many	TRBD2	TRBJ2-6	TGTGCCAGCGGACTAGCGGGAGCCTCTGGGGCCAACGTCCTGACTTTC	CASGLAGASGANVLTF
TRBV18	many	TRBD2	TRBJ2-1	TGTGCCAGCTCATCAGCGGGAGGGAACAATGAGCAGTTCTTC	CASSSAGGNNEQFF
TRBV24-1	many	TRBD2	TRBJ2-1	TGTGCCACCAGTGAACCGTTTGTACTAGCGGCGTACAATGAGCAGTTCTTC	CATSEPFVLAAYNEQFF
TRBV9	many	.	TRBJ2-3	TGTGCCAGCAGCGTCTGGGGGGCTGGGGGCACAGATACGCAGTATTTT	CASSVWGAGGTDTQYF
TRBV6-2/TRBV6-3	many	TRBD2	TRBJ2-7	TGTGCCAGCAGTTACGTGATGGGTCGTAGCGGGAGGAGGTCCTACGAGCAGTACTTC	CASSYVMGRSGRRSYEQYF
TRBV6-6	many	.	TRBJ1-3	TGTGCCAGCAGTTACTCTCCCGCAGACACCATATATTTT	CASSYSPADTIYF
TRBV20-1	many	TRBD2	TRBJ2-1	TGCAGTGCTTCCGGGACTAGCGGGAGTAAAGGGGTTGTAGAGCAGTTCTTC	CSASGTSGSKGVVEQFF
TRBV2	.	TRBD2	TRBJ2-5	TGTGCCAACCTAGGACTAGCGTCTAGTCGGGGGCAAGAGACCCAGTACTTC	CANLGLASSRGQETQYF
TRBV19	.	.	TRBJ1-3	TGTGCCAGTAGTGTCCGCGGGGATACTGGAAACACCATATATTTT	CASSVRGDTGNTIYF